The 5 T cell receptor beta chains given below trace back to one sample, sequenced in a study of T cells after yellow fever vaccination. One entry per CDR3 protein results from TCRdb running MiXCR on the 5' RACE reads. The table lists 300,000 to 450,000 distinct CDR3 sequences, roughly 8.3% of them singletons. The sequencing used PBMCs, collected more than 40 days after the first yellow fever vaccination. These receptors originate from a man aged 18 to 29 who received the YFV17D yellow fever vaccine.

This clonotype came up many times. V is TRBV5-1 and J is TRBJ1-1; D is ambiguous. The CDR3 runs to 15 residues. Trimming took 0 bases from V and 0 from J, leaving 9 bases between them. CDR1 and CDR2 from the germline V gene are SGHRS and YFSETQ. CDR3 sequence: CASSLDPHLNTEAFF. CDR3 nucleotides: TGCGCCAGCAGCTTGGACCCCCACTTGAACACTGAAGCTTTCTTT.

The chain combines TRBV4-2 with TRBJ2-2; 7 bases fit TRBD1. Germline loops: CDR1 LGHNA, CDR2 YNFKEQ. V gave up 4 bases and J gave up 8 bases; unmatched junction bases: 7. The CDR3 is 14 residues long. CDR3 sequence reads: CASSPSQGQGELFF. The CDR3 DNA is TGTGCCAGCAGCCCCTCACAGGGGCAAGGGGAGCTGTTTTTT.

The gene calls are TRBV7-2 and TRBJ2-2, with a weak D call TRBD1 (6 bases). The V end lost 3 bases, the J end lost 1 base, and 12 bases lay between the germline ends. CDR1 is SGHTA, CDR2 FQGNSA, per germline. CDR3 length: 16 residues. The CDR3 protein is CASSLTGYVNTGELFF. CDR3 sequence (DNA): TGTGCCAGCAGCTTGACAGGTTACGTGAACACCGGGGAGCTGTTTTTT.

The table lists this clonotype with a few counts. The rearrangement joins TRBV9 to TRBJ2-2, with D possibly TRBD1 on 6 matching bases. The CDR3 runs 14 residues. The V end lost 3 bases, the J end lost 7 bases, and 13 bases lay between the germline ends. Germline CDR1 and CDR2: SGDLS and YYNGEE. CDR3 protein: CASSGPGQFGELFF. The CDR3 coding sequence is TGTGCCAGCAGCGGACCGGGACAATTCGGGGAGCTGTTTTTT. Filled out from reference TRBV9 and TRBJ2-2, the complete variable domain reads DSGVTQTPKHLITATGQRVTLRCSPRSGDLSVYWYQQSLDQGLQFLIQYYNGEERAKGNILERFSAQQFPDLHSELNLSSLELGDSALYFCASSGPGQFGELFFGEGSRLTVL.

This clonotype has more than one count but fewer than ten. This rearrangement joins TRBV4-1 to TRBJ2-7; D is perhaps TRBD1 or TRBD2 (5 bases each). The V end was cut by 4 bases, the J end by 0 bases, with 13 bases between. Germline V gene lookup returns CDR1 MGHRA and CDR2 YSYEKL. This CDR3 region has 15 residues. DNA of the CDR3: TGCGCCAGCAGCCCCAGGGCGGGCGCCTCCTACGAGCAGTACTTC. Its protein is CASSPRAGASYEQYF.